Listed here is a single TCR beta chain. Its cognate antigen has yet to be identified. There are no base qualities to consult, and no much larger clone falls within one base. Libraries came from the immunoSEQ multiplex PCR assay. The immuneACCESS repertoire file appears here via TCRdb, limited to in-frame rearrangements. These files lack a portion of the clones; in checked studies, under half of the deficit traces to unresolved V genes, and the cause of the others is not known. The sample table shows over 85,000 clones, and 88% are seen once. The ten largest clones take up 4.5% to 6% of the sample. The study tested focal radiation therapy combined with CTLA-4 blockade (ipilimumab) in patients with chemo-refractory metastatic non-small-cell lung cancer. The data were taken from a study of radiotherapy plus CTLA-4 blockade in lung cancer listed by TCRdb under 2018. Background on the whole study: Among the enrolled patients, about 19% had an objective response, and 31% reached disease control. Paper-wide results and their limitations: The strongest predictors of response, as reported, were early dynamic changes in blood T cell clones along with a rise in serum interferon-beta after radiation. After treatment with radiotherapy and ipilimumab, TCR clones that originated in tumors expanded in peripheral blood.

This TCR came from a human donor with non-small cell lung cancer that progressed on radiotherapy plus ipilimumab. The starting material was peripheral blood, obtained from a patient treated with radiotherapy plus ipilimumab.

The nucleotides read TGTGCCAGCAGCCCACGGTGGCGCTCCGGCCCCTACAATGAGCAGTTCTTC. This translates into CASSPRWRSGPYNEQFF. The chain joins TRBV11-2 to TRBJ2-1, with no D gene named confidently. V gives up 5 bases and J gives up 2 bases, and the segment between their germline ends measures 19 bases. In the germline V gene, CDR1 corresponds to SGHAT and CDR2 to FQNNGV. Its CDR3 holds 17 amino acids, cysteine through phenylalanine. Just the 51-base CDR3 DNA is kept, in frame starting at base 1.